The 17 T cell receptor beta chains below were found in one sample sequenced in a study of control samples from healthy donors and cancer patients. Sequenced by immunoSEQ multiplex PCR; TCRdb stores in-frame clones only, minus some. The table includes 130,000 to 150,000 clones, roughly 90% detected once. Source material: blood. These receptors were obtained from a man under 40 in good health.

The chain carries TRBV19 and TRBJ1-1; D perhaps matches TRBD1 (6 bases). The CDR3 spans 15 residues. V was shortened by 4 bases and J by 3 bases, with 15 bases between the two germline ends. Germline CDR1 and CDR2: LNHDA and SQIVND (reference sequence). In DNA, the CDR3 is TGTGCCAGTAGTACACAGGGTTTGGGGGACACTGAAGCTTTCTTT. As protein: CASSTQGLGDTEAFF.

The chain combines TRBV7-3 with TRBJ2-5, with unresolved D. Germline V gene lookup returns CDR1 SGHTA and CDR2 FQGTGA. This CDR3 contains 11 residues. V dropped 8 bases and J dropped 5 bases, with 9 bases sitting between them. The CDR3 DNA sequence: TGTGCCAGCGCCTTATCTGAGACCCAGTACTTC. It translates to CASALSETQYF. Full variable domain (outside the CDR3, taken from reference TRBV7-3 and TRBJ2-5): GAGVSQTPSNKVTEKGKYVELRCDPISGHTALYWYRQSLGQGPEFLIYFQGTGAADDSGLPNDRFFAVRPEGSVSTLKIQRTERGDSAVYLCASALSETQYFGPGTRLLVL.

This chain connects TRBV7-9 to TRBJ2-7; perhaps TRBD2 as D (6 bases). Trimming took off 5 bases at V and 1 base at J, with 12 bases between the two ends. There are 14 residues in the CDR3. Germline lookup yields CDR1 SEHNR and CDR2 FQNEAQ (reference sequence). For the CDR3, the DNA is TGTGCCAGCAGCCCCTTAGCGGAATCCTACGAGCAGTACTTC. This codes for CASSPLAESYEQYF.

The rearrangement joins TRBV11-2 to TRBJ2-5; TRBD1 agrees at 7 bases. V dropped 5 bases and J dropped 2; count of bases not matched to a gene: 11. Germline V gene data show CDR1 as SGHAT and CDR2 as FQNNGV. The CDR3 has 16 amino acids. In DNA form, the CDR3 reads TGTGCCAGCAGCCCAAATTTGGGACAGATACAAGAGACCCAGTACTTC. Translation: CASSPNLGQIQETQYF. Looking up the rest from reference TRBV11-2 and TRBJ2-5 gives the full variable domain: EAGVAQSPRYKIIEKRQSVAFWCNPISGHATLYWYQQILGQGPKLLIQFQNNGVVDDSQLPKDRFSAERLKGVDSTLKIQPAKLEDSAVYLCASSPNLGQIQETQYFGPGTRLLVL.

CDR3 sequence: CASSQRPSGSREQFF. DNA of the CDR3: TGTGCCAGCAGCCAACGGCCTAGCGGGAGTCGTGAGCAGTTCTTC. This chain uses TRBV4-2 with TRBJ2-1, with TRBD2 identical over 10 bases. Germline CDR1 and CDR2: LGHNA and YNFKEQ. Trimming cost V 2 bases and J 9 bases; bases outside gene matches: 7. This CDR3 is 15 amino acids long.

The V gene is TRBV5-8, the J gene TRBJ2-7, with 8 bases that match TRBD1. Trimming cost V 4 bases and J 2 bases; bases outside gene matches: 8. CDR1 is SGHTS, CDR2 YDEGEE, per germline. The CDR3 is 15 amino acids. The CDR3 nucleotides read TGTGCCAGCAGCACTAGGGACAGGCATCCCTACGAGCAGTACTTC. Amino acid sequence: CASSTRDRHPYEQYF. Full variable domain (outside the CDR3, taken from reference TRBV5-8 and TRBJ2-7): EAGVTQSPTHLIKTRGQQATLRCSPISGHTSVYWYQQALGLGLQFLLWYDEGEERNRGNFPPRFSGRQFPNYSSELNVNALELEDSALYLCASSTRDRHPYEQYFGPGTRLTVT.

For this clone: One end of the junction does not line up with germline, which may come from a read error. The V and J genes are TRBV7-7 and TRBJ2-3, with a possible D match to TRBD2 (5 bases). CDR1 is SSHAT, CDR2 FNYEAQ, per germline (reference sequence). This CDR3 is 15 amino acids long. CDR3: CASSPGMRNTDTQYF. CDR3 coding DNA: TGTGCTAGCAGCCCGGGGATGCGGAACACAGATACGCAGTATTTT.

The V gene is TRBV27, the J gene TRBJ2-7; 7 bases agree with TRBD1. Germline V lookup: CDR1 MNHEY, CDR2 SMNVEV (reference sequence). CDR3 length equals 14 residues. J was trimmed by 2 bases and V by 5 bases; bases with no gene match: 6. Written as DNA, the CDR3 is TGTGCCAGCAGTGACCGGGACAGTCCCTACGAGCAGTACTTC. Protein product: CASSDRDSPYEQYF.

Turning to this clone: Other DNA sequences in the sample encode the same CDR3. The CDR3 DNA follows: TGTGCCAGCAGTTACTTGGGACAGGGGGCGGGGGAGCAGTACTTC. It encodes CASSYLGQGAGEQYF. The chain couples TRBV6-5 to TRBJ2-7; 12 nucleotides line up with TRBD1. Trimming cost V 1 base and J 7 bases; bases outside gene matches: 5. Germline CDR1 MNHEY, CDR2 SVGAGI. The CDR3 consists of 15 residues.

V gene TRBV6-2 or TRBV6-3 combines with J gene TRBJ2-5; no clear D. Germline V gene data show CDR1 as MNHEY and CDR2 as SVGEGT. Trimming removed 4 bases from V and 4 bases from J, with 4 bases in between. CDR3 length equals 11 residues. CDR3: CASSLGETQYF. CDR3 coding DNA: TGTGCCAGCAGTTTGGGAGAGACCCAGTACTTC.

The J gene is TRBJ2-6, the V gene TRBV6-5; no clear D gene. Germline V gene sequence: CDR1 MNHEY, CDR2 SVGAGI. Trimming left V 5 bases short and J 0 bases short, with 8 bases between. The CDR3 is 15 residues long. This CDR3 reads CASSRELSGANVLTF. The CDR3 nucleotides read TGTGCCAGCAGTAGAGAACTCTCTGGGGCCAACGTCCTGACTTTC.

The chain joins TRBV7-6 to TRBJ2-7, with a weak D call TRBD2 (5 bases). The CDR3 has 17 amino acids. Trimming removed 2 bases at V and 0 bases at J, with 17 bases between. Germline values: CDR1 SGHVS, CDR2 FNYEAQ. This chain's CDR3 is CASSLIEGVTSSYEQYF. In DNA, the CDR3 is TGTGCCAGCAGCTTAATAGAGGGAGTAACGAGCTCCTACGAGCAGTACTTC.

The chain couples TRBV18 to TRBJ1-5; TRBD1 aligns across 7 bases. Per the germline V gene, CDR1 is KGHSH and CDR2 is LQKENI. This CDR3 region has 15 residues. V lost 3 bases, J lost 4 bases, and 6 bases stayed unmatched. The CDR3 protein is CASSPADRINQPQHF. The DNA of the CDR3 is TGTGCCAGCTCACCCGCGGACAGGATAAATCAGCCCCAGCATTTT. Filled out from reference TRBV18 and TRBJ1-5, the complete variable domain reads NAGVMQNPRHLVRRRGQEARLRCSPMKGHSHVYWYRQLPEEGLKFMVYLQKENIIDESGMPKERFSAEFPKEGPSILRIQQVVRGDSAAYFCASSPADRINQPQHFGDGTRLSIL.

This chain connects TRBV5-1 to TRBJ2-7, with 7 bases aligning to TRBD2. With 2 bases clipped from V and 4 bases from J, the junction kept 9 bases outside the gene matches. The CDR3 covers 15 residues. Germline V gives CDR1 SGHRS, CDR2 YFSETQ. CDR3 nucleotide sequence: TGCGCCAGCAGCTTCGGCAGCGGGATCATGTACGAGCAGTACTTC. It yields the protein CASSFGSGIMYEQYF.

The chain carries TRBV10-3 and TRBJ1-1; the D gene is possibly TRBD1 (5 bases). The V and J ends lost 5 bases and 3 bases respectively, with 7 bases between them. The CDR3 has 12 amino acids. Germline loops: CDR1 ENHRY, CDR2 SYGVKD. CDR3 coding DNA: TGTGCCATCAGTCAGGGTGACACTGAAGCTTTCTTT. Protein sequence: CAISQGDTEAFF.

The chain combines TRBV6-5 with TRBJ2-7; D perhaps matches TRBD2 (7 bases). CDR1 and CDR2 (germline): MNHEY, SVGAGI. V was cut by 5 bases and J by 6 bases, with 11 bases left in between. This CDR3 spans 12 amino acids. CDR3: CASSPRGGEQYF. The DNA of the CDR3 is TGTGCCAGCAGTCCTAGGGGGGGCGAGCAGTACTTC.

The chain carries TRBV28 and TRBJ1-3, with TRBD1 as a possible D gene (5 bases). Germline CDR1 is MDHEN and CDR2 is SYDVKM. This CDR3 spans 16 amino acids. V shed 6 bases and J shed 5 bases, with 20 bases lying between them. The CDR3 nucleotides read TGTGCCAGCAGGACTTACCCGGGGGGTGTACGAAACACCATATATTTT. Amino acids: CASRTYPGGVRNTIYF.